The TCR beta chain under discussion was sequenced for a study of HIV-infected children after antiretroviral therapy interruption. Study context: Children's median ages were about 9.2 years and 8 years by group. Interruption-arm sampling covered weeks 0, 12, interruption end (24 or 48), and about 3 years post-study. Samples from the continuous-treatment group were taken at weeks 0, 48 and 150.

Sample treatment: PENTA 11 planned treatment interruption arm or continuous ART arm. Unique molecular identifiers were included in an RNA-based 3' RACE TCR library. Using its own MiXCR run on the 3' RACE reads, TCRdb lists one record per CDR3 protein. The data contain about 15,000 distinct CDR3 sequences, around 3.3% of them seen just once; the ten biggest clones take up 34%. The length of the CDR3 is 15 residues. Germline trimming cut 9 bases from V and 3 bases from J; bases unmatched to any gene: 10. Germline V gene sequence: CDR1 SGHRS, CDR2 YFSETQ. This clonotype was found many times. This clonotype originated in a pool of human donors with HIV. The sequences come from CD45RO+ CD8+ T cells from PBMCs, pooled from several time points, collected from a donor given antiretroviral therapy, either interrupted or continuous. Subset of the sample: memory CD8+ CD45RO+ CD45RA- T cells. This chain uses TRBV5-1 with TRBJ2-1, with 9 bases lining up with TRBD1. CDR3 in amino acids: CATPPRDRVYNEQFF. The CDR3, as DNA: TGCGCCACGCCCCCTCGGGACAGGGTCTACAATGAGCAGTTCTTC. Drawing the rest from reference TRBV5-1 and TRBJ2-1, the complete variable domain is KAGVTQTPRYLIKTRGQQVTLSCSPISGHRSVSWYQQTPGQGLQFLFEYFSETQRNKGNFPGRFSGRQFSNSRSEMNVSTLELGDSALYLCATPPRDRVYNEQFFGPGTRLTVL.